The clone carrying this T cell receptor (beta chain) was seen many times. This sample stems from a study of T cells in Graves' hyperthyroidism and ophthalmopathy. The V and J ends lost 7 bases and 2 bases respectively, with 8 bases between them. The CDR3 runs 12 residues. Per germline, CDR1 SNHLY and CDR2 FYNNEI. In making diagnoses, clinical symptoms, serum thyroxine and TRAb, thyroid ultrasound and orbital computed tomography were all used. TCR beta CDR3 region amplification was performed from RNA transcripts. The HTBI primer set drove a first-round RT-PCR of the TCR CDR3. MiXCR, applied by TCRdb to the multiplex PCR reads, yields one record per CDR3 protein. This sample carries under 400,000 distinct CDR3 sequences, 11% to 15% of them seen once, and the ten largest clones take approximately 11%.

The V gene is TRBV2, the J gene TRBJ1-1, with unresolved D. The sequence was obtained from a woman in her fifties or sixties with Graves' hyperthyroidism. The specimen was blood. The CDR3 region is CASTQTNTEAFF. CDR3 in DNA: TGTGCCAGCACCCAGACCAACACTGAAGCTTTCTTT.